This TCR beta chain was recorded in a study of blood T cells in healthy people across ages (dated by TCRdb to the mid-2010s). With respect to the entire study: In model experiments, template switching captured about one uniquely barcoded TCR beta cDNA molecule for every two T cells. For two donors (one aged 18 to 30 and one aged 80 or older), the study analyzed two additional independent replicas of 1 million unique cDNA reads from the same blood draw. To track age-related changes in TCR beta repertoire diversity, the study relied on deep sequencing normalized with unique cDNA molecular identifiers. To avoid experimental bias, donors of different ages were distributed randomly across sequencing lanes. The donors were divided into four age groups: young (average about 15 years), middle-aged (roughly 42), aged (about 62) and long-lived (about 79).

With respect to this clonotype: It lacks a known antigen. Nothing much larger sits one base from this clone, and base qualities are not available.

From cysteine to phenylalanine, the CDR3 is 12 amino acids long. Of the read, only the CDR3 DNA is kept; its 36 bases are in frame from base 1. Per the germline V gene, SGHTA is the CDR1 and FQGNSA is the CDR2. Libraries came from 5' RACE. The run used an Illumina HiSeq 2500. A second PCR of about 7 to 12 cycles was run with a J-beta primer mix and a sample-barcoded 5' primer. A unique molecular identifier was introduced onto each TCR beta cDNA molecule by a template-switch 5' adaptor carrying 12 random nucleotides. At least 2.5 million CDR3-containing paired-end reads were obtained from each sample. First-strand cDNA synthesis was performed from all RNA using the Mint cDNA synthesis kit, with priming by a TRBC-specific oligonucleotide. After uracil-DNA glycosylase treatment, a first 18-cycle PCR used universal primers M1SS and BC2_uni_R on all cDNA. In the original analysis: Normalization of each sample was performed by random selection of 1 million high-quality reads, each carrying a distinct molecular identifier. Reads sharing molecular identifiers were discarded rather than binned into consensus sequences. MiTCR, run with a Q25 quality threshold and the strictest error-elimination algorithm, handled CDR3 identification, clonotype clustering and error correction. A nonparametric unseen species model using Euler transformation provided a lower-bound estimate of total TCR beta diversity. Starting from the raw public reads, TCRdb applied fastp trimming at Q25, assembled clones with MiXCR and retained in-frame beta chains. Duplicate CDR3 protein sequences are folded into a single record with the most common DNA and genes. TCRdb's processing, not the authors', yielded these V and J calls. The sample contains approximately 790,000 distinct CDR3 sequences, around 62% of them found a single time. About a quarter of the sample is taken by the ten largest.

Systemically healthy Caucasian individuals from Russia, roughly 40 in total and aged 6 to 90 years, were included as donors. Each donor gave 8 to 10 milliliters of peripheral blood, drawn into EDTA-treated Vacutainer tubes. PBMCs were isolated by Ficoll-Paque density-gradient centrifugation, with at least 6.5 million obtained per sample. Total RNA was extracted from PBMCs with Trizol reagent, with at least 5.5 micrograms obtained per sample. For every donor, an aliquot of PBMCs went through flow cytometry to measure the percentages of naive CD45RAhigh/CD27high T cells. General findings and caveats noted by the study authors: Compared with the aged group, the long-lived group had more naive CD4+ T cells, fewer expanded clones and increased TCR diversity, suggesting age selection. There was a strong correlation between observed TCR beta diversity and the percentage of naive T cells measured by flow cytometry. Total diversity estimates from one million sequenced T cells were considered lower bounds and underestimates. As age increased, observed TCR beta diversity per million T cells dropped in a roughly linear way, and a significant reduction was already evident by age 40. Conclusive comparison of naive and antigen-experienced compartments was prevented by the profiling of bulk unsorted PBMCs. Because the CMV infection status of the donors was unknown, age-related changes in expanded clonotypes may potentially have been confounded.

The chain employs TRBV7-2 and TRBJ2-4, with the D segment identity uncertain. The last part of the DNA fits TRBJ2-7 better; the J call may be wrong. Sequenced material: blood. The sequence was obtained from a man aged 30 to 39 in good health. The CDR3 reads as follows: CASAVLIYEQYF. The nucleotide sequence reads TGTGCCAGCGCCGTACTCATTTACGAGCAGTACTTC.